These T cell receptor beta chains were read from a single sample in a study of blood T cell repertoires in COVID-19. TCRdb's table, derived via immunoSEQ multiplex PCR, lists solely in-frame clones and lacks some. The sample records 250,000 to 300,000 clones, about 89% being singletons. The material sequenced was PBMCs or T cells enriched from blood (not recorded which). Receptors originate from a man aged 40-49 years who had recovered from COVID-19. Each CDR3 is given with its conserved first and last residue. Rows give clone size only sometimes, using once, few, many, or a class for an expanded clone.

J gene: TRBJ2-1; V gene: TRBV11-3; clone size: NA; CDR3 protein: CASSDKLIGGYDNEQFF
J gene: TRBJ2-6; V gene: TRBV5-1; clone size: NA; CDR3 protein: CASSFKGQGVLSGANVLTF
J gene: TRBJ1-6; V gene: TRBV9; clone size: NA; CDR3 protein: CASSVAPQSSYNSPLHF
J gene: TRBJ2-3; V gene: TRBV9; clone size: NA; CDR3 protein: CASSGTTRGDTQYF
J gene: TRBJ2-1; V gene: TRBV30; clone size: NA; CDR3 protein: CARRSGTSGVNEQFF
J gene: TRBJ1-5; V gene: TRBV28; clone size: NA; CDR3 protein: CASSPHYRNQPQHF
J gene: TRBJ2-1; V gene: TRBV21-1; clone size: NA; CDR3 protein: CASSKTRNRVPNEQFF
J gene: TRBJ2-7; V gene: TRBV3-1/TRBV3-2; clone size: NA; CDR3 protein: CASSQDIGTETYEQYF
J gene: TRBJ2-1; V gene: TRBV2; clone size: NA; CDR3 protein: CASRGTSGHNEQFF
J gene: TRBJ2-7; V gene: TRBV11-3; clone size: once; CDR3 protein: CASSYRTSGAEQYF
J gene: TRBJ1-1; V gene: TRBV7-9; clone size: NA; CDR3 protein: CASSSTGIQNTEAFF
J gene: TRBJ1-4; V gene: TRBV5-4; clone size: NA; CDR3 protein: CASSSGQGDEKLFF
J gene: TRBJ2-3; V gene: TRBV3-1/TRBV3-2; clone size: once; CDR3 protein: CASSQDQSSTGSDTQYF
J gene: TRBJ2-7; V gene: TRBV3-1/TRBV3-2; clone size: NA; CDR3 protein: CASSQHSSGNQGEQYF
J gene: TRBJ1-5; V gene: TRBV15; clone size: NA; CDR3 protein: CATSPGLGQPQHF
J gene: TRBJ2-2; V gene: TRBV6-2/TRBV6-3; clone size: NA; CDR3 protein: CASSYEGKRLFF
J gene: TRBJ1-2; V gene: TRBV6-5; clone size: NA; CDR3 protein: CASSYSTGVPNYGYTF
J gene: TRBJ1-1; V gene: TRBV7-2; clone size: NA; CDR3 protein: CASSHGRSGRISAFF
J gene: TRBJ1-1; V gene: TRBV18; clone size: NA; CDR3 protein: CASSPGGLNTEAFF
J gene: TRBJ2-7; V gene: TRBV6-1; clone size: NA; CDR3 protein: CASSEAPSGYYEQYF
J gene: TRBJ2-3; V gene: TRBV30; clone size: NA; CDR3 protein: CAWSLTSSTDTQYF
J gene: TRBJ1-5; V gene: TRBV19; clone size: NA; CDR3 protein: CASSVYRGPNQPQHF
J gene: TRBJ1-2; V gene: TRBV6-5; clone size: once; CDR3 protein: CATQIVMGAYGYTF
J gene: TRBJ1-4; V gene: TRBV5-6; clone size: NA; CDR3 protein: CASSPTRGYEKLFF
J gene: TRBJ1-2; V gene: TRBV12-3/TRBV12-4; clone size: NA; CDR3 protein: CASTLEGHGYTF
J gene: TRBJ2-2; V gene: TRBV12-5; clone size: NA; CDR3 protein: CASGLWGAGELFF